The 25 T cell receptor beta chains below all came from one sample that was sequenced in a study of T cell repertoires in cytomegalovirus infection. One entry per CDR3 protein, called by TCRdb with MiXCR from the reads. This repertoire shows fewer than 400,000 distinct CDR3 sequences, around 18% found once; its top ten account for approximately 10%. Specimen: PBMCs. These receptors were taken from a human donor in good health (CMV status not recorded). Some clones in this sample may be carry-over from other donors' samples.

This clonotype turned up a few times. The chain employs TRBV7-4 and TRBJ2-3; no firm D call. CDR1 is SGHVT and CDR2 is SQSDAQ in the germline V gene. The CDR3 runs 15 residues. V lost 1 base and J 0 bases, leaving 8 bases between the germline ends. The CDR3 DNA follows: TGTGCCAGCAGCTTAGGCCGCCAGAGCACAGATACGCAGTATTTT. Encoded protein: CASSLGRQSTDTQYF.

CDR3 coding DNA: TGTGCCACCAGCTCAACCGCCGAGGGGAAGTTGGAAGCTTTCTTT. As protein: CATSSTAEGKLEAFF. The chain combines TRBV28 with TRBJ1-1; possible D gene TRBD1, 5 bases. With 10 bases removed from V and 8 bases from J, the gap between germline ends came to 26 bases. CDR1 and CDR2 from the germline V gene are MDHEN and SYDVKM. The CDR3 spans 15 residues.

The CDR3 DNA follows: TGTGCCAGCAGGATGACAGGGGGCGGTGAAAAACTGTTTTTT. It is translated as CASRMTGGGEKLFF. The rearrangement links TRBV28 to TRBJ1-4; 10 bases map to TRBD1. CDR1 MDHEN and CDR2 SYDVKM come from the germline V gene. V shed 6 bases and J 7 bases; nucleotides not matched to a gene: 5. The length of the CDR3 is 14 residues. Variable domain in full (rest from reference TRBV28 and TRBJ1-4): DVKVTQSSRYLVKRTGEKVFLECVQDMDHENMFWYRQDPGLGLRLIYFSYDVKMKEKGDIPEGYSVSREKKERFSLILESASTNQTSMYLCASRMTGGGEKLFFGSGTQLSVL.

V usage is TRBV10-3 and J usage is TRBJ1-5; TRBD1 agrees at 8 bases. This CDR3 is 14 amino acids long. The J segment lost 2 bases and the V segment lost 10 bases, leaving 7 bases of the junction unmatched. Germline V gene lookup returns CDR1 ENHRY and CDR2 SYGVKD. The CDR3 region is CATRTGGGNQPQHF. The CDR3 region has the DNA TGTGCCACCCGAACAGGGGGTGGCAATCAGCCCCAGCATTTT.

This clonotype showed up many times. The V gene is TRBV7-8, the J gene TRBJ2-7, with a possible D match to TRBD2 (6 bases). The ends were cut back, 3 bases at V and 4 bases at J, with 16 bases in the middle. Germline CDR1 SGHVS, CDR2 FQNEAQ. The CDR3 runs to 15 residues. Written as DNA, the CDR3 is TGTGCCAGCAGCTTTTTGGAGGGCTCGGGATACGAGCAGTACTTC. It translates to CASSFLEGSGYEQYF.

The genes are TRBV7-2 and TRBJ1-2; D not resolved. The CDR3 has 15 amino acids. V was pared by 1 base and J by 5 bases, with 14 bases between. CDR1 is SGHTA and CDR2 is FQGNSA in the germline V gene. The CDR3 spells CASSLGQPRRYGYTF. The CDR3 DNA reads TGTGCCAGCAGCTTAGGGCAGCCAAGGCGTTATGGCTACACCTTC.

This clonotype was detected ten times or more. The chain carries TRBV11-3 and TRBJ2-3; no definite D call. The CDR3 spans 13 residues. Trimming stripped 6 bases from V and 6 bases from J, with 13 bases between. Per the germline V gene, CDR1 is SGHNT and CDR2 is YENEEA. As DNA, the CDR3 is TGTGCCAGCAGTTTAAGAACTTGGGATACGCAGTATTTT. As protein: CASSLRTWDTQYF.

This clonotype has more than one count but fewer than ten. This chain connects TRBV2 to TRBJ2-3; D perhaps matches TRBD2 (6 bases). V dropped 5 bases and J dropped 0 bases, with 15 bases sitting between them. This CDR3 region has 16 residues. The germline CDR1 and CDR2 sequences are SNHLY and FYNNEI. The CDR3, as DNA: TGTGCCAGCAGTCCACATCGTGGGACTAGCACAGATACGCAGTATTTT. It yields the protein CASSPHRGTSTDTQYF.

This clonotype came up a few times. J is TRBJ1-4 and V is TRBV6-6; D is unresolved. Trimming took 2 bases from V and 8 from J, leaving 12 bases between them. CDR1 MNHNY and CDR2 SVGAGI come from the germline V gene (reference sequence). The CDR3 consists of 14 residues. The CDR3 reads CASSYRSPEEKLFF. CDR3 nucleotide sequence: TGTGCCAGCAGTTACCGTAGCCCGGAGGAAAAACTGTTTTTT.

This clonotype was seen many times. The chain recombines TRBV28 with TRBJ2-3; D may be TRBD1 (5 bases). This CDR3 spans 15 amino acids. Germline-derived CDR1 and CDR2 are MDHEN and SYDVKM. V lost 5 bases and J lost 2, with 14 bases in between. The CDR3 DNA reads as TGTGCCAGCAGTCCCTCCGACAGACCCACAGATACGCAGTATTTT. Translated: CASSPSDRPTDTQYF.

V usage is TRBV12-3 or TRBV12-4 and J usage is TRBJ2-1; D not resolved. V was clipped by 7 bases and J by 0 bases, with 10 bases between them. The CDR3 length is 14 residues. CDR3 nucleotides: TGTGCCAGCAAAAAGGCTCTCTCCTACAATGAGCAGTTCTTC. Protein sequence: CASKKALSYNEQFF.

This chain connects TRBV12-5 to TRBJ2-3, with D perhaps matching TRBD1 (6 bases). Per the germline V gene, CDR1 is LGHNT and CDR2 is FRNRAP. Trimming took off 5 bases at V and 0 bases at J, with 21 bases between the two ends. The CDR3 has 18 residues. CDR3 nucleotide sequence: TGTGCTAGTGGTGATACAGTTCAGGGGTTGGGAAGCACAGATACGCAGTATTTT. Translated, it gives CASGDTVQGLGSTDTQYF.

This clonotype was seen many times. Written as DNA, the CDR3 is TGTGCCAGCAGCCCAAAGCCGGGACAGGGAAAAGAGTACGAGCAGTACTTC. This sequence encodes CASSPKPGQGKEYEQYF. The chain joins TRBV7-9 to TRBJ2-7; 9 nucleotides align to TRBD1. The V gene end was trimmed by 5 bases and the J gene end by 4 bases; junction bases not matched to a gene: 15. CDR3 size: 17 residues. CDR1 and CDR2 (germline): SEHNR, FQNEAQ (reference sequence).

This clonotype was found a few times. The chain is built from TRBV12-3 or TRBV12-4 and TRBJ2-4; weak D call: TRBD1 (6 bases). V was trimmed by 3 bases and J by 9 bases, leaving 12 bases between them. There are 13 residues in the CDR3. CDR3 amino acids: CASSFQGRGIQYF. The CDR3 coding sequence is TGTGCCAGCAGTTTCCAGGGGCGCGGCATTCAGTACTTC.

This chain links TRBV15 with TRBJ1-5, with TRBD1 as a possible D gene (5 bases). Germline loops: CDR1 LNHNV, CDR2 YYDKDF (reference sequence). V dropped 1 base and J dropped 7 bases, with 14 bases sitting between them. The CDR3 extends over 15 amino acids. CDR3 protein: CATSRVRRGGQPQHF. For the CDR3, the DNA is TGTGCCACCAGCAGAGTCAGGAGGGGAGGGCAGCCCCAGCATTTT.

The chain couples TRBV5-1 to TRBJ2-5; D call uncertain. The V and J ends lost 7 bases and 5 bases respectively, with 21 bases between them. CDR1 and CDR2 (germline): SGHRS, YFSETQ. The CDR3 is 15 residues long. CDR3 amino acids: CASAISDGRLETQYF. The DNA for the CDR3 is TGCGCCAGCGCGATCTCCGATGGGCGATTGGAGACCCAGTACTTC.

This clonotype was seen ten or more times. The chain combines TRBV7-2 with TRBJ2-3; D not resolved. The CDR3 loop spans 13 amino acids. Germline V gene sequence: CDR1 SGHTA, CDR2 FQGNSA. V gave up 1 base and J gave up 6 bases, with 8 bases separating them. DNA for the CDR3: TGTGCCAGCAGCTTAGTGGTCCGGGATACGCAGTATTTT. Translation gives CASSLVVRDTQYF.

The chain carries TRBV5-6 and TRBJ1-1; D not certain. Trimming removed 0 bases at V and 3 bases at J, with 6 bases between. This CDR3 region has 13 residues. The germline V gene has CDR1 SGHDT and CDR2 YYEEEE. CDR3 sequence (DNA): TGTGCCAGCAGCTTGGTCCGGTACACTGAAGCTTTCTTT. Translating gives CASSLVRYTEAFF. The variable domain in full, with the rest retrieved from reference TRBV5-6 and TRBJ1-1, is DAGVTQSPTHLIKTRGQQVTLRCSPKSGHDTVSWYQQALGQGPQFIFQYYEEEERQRGNFPDRFSGHQFPNYSSELNVNALLLGDSALYLCASSLVRYTEAFFGQGTRLTVV.

The CDR3 spells CSARDRPSGKTDTQYF. The CDR3, as DNA: TGCAGTGCTAGAGATCGGCCTAGCGGGAAAACAGATACGCAGTATTTT. The V gene is TRBV20-1, the J gene TRBJ2-3; TRBD2 aligns across 9 bases. Per the germline V gene, CDR1 is DFQATT and CDR2 is SNEGSKA (reference sequence). CDR3 size: 16 residues. J lost 3 bases, V lost 0 bases, and 7 bases had no gene match.

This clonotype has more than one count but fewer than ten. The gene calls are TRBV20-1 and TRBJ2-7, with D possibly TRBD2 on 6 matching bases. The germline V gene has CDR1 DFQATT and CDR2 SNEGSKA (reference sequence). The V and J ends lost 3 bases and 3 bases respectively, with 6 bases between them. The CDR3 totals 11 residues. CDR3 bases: TGCAGTGCTAGGGAGGGCTACGAGCAGTACTTC. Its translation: CSAREGYEQYF.

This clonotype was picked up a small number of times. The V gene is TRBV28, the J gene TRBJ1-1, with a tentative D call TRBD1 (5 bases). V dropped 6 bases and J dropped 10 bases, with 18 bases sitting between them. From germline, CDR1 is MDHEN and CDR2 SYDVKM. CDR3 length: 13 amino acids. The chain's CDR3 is CASSQTVGDLAFF. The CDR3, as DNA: TGTGCCAGCAGCCAAACAGTGGGGGATTTAGCTTTCTTT.

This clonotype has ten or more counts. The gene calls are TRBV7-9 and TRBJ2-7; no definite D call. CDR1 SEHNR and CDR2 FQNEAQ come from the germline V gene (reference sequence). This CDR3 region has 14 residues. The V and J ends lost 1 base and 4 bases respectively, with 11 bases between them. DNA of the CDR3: TGTGCCAGCAGCTTAGGGGCTATTACATACGAGCAGTACTTC. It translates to CASSLGAITYEQYF.

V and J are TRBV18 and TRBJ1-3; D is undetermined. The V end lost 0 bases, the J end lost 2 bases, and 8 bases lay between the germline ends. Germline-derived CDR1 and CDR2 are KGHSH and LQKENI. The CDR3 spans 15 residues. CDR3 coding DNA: TGTGCCAGCTCACCACCGTCGGAACCTGGAAACACCATATATTTT. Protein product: CASSPPSEPGNTIYF.

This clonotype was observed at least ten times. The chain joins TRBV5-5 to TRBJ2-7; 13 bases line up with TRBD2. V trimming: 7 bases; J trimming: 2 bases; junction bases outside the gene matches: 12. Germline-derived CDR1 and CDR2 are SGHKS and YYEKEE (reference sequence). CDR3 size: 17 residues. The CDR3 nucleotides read TGTGCCAGCGGGACCGGGACTAGCGGGGAACCAGCCTACGAGCAGTACTTC. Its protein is CASGTGTSGEPAYEQYF.

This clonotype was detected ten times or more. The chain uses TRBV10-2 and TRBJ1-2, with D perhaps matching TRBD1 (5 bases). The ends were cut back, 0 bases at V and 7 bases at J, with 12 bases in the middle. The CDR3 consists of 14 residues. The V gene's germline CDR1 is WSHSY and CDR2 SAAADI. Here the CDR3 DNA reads TGCGCCAGCAGTGAGTCCCGGCAGGGCCTTGGCTACACCTTC. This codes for CASSESRQGLGYTF.